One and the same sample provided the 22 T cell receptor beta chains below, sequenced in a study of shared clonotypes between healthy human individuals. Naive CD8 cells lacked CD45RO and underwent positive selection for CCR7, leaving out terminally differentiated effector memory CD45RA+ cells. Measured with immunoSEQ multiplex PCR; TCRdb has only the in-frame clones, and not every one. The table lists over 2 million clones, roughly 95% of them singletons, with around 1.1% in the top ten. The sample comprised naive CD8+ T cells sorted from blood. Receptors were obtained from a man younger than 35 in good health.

In nucleotides, the CDR3 is TGCGCCAGCAGCCAAGAGGGAGGGAGGGAGCTGTTTTTT. The encoded protein is CASSQEGGRELFF. The gene calls are TRBV4-3 and TRBJ2-2; 7 bases are shared with TRBD2. Germline-derived CDR1 and CDR2 are LGHNA and YSLEER. V trimming: 0 bases; J trimming: 9 bases; junction bases outside the gene matches: 1. The CDR3 is 13 residues long.

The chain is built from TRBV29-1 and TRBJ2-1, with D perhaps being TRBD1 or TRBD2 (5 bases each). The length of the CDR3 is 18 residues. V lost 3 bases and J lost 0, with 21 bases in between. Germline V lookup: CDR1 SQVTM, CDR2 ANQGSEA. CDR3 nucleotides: TGCAGCGTTGAGCCGGCAGGGAGTAGATTAAGCTCCTACAATGAGCAGTTCTTC. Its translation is CSVEPAGSRLSSYNEQFF.

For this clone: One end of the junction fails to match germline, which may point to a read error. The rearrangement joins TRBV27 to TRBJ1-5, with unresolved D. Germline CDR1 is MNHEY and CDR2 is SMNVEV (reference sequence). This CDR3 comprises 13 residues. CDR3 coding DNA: TGTGCCAGCAGTTTATCGATTAGGCAGCTCCAGCATTTT. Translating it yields CASSLSIRQLQHF.

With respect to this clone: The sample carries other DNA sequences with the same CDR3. The CDR3 spells CASSIGDGSYEQYF. The CDR3 DNA is TGTGCCAGTAGTATCGGGGACGGGTCCTACGAGCAGTACTTC. The chain has TRBV19 and TRBJ2-7; D tentatively reads TRBD1 or TRBD2 (5 bases each). The V end was cut by 3 bases, the J end by 1 base, with 10 bases between. The CDR3 extends over 14 amino acids. The germline gives CDR1 LNHDA, CDR2 SQIVND (reference sequence).

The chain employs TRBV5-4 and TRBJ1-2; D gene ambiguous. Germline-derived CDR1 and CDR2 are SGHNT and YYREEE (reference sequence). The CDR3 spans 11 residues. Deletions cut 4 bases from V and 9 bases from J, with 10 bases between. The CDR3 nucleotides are TGTGCCAGCAGCCAAACGGGCAGCTACACCTTC. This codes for CASSQTGSYTF.

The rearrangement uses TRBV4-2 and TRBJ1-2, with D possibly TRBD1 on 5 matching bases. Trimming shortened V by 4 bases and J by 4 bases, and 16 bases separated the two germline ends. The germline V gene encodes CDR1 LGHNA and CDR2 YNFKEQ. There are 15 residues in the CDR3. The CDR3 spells CASSPEGVLSYGYTF. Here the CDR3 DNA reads TGTGCCAGCAGCCCCGAAGGGGTCCTTTCCTATGGCTACACCTTC.

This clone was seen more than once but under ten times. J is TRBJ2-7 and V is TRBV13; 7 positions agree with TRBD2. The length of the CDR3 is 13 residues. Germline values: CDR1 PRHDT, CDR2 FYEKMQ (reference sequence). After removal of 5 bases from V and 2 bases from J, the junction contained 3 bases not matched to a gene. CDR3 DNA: TGTGCCAGCAGCCAAACTAGCGCCTACGAGCAGTACTTC. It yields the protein CASSQTSAYEQYF.

This CDR3 is CASSHAGGRTGELFF. The DNA for the CDR3 is TGCGCCAGCAGCCACGCAGGGGGACGGACCGGGGAGCTGTTTTTT. This sequence joins TRBV4-1 and TRBJ2-2; 7 bases are shared with TRBD1. CDR1 and CDR2 (germline): MGHRA, YSYEKL. V dropped 3 bases and J dropped 5; count of bases not matched to a gene: 6. CDR3 length: 15 amino acids.

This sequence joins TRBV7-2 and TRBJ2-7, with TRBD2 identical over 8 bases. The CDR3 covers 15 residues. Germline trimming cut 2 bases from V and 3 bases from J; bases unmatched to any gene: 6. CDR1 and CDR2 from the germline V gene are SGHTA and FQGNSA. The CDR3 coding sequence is TGTGCCAGCAGCTTAATAATAAGCGGGAGCTACGAGCAGTACTTC. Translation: CASSLIISGSYEQYF.

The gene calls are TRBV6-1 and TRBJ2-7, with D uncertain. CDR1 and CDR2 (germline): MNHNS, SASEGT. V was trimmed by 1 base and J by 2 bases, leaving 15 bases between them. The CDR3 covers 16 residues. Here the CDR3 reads CASSEELFSNTYEQYF. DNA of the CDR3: TGTGCCAGCAGTGAAGAGCTATTCAGTAACACCTACGAGCAGTACTTC.

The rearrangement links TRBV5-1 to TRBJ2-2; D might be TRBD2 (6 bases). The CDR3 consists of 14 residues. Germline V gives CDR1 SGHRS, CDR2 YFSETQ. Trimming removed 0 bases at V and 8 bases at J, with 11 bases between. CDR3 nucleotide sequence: TGCGCCAGCAGCTTGGCCTCAGGGACTGGGGAGCTGTTTTTT. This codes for CASSLASGTGELFF.

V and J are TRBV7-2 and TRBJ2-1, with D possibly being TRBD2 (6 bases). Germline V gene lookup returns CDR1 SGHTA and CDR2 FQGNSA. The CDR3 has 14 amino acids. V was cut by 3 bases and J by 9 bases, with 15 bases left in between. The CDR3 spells CASSLWTGRGEQFF. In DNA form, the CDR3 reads TGTGCCAGCAGCTTGTGGACTGGGCGGGGTGAGCAGTTCTTC.

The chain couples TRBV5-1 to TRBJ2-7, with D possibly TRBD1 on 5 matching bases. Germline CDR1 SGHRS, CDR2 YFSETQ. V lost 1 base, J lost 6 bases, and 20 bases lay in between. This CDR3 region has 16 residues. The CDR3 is CASSLYGQGGSGEQYF. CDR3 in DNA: TGCGCCAGCAGCTTGTATGGTCAGGGTGGTTCGGGCGAGCAGTACTTC.

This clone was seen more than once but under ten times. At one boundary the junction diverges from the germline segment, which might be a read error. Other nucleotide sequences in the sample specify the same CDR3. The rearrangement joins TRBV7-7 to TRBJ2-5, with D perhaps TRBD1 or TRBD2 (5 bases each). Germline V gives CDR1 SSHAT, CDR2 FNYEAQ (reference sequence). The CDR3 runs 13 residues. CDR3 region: CASSLGEGETQYF. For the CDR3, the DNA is TGTGCTAGCAGCTTAGGAGAGGGGGAGACCCAGTACTTC.

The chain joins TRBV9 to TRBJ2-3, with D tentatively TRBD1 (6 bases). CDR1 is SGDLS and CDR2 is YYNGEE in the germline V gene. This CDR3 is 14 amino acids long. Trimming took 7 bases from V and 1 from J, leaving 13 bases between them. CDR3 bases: TGTGCCAGCGGGGACAATAGTGGCACAGATACGCAGTATTTT. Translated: CASGDNSGTDTQYF.

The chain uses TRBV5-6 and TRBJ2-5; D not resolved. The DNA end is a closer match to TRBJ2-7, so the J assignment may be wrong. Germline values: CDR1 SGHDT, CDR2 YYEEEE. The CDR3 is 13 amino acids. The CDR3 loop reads CASSFGTTYEQYF. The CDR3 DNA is TGTGCCAGCAGCTTCGGCACCACCTACGAGCAGTACTTC.

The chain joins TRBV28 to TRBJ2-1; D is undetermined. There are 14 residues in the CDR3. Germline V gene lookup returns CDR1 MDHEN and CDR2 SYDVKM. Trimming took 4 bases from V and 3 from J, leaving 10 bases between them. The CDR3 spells CASSSRTDYNEQFF. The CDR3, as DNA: TGTGCCAGCAGTTCAAGGACGGACTACAATGAGCAGTTCTTC.

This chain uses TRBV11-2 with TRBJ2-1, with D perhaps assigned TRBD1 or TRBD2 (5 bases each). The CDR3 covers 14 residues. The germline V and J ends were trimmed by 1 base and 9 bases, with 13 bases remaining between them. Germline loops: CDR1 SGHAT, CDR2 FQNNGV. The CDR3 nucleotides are TGTGCCAGCAGCTTAGGACAGTCGGACTCTGAGCAGTTCTTC. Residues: CASSLGQSDSEQFF.

In nucleotides, the CDR3 is TGTGCCTCAACCGACGGGGCCGAGCAGTACTTC. Translating gives CASTDGAEQYF. This rearrangement joins TRBV30 to TRBJ2-7; TRBD1 or TRBD2 may be the D gene (5 bases each). This CDR3 region has 11 residues. V gave up 7 bases and J gave up 6 bases, with 13 bases separating them. Germline V gives CDR1 GTSNPN, CDR2 SVGIG (reference sequence).

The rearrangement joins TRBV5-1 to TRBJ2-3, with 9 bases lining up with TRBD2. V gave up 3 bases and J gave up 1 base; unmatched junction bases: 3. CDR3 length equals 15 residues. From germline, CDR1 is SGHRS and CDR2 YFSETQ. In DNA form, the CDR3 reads TGCGCCAGCAGCTCCGGGACTAGCCGCACAGATACGCAGTATTTT. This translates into CASSSGTSRTDTQYF.

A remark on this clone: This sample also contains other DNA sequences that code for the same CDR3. The CDR3 loop reads CASSLGQNYGYTF. CDR3 in DNA: TGCGCCAGCAGCTTAGGACAGAACTATGGCTACACCTTC. The chain employs TRBV5-1 and TRBJ1-2; D perhaps matches TRBD1 (6 bases). CDR1 and CDR2 (germline): SGHRS, YFSETQ. Trimming stripped 2 bases from V and 2 bases from J, with 7 bases between. This CDR3 spans 13 amino acids.

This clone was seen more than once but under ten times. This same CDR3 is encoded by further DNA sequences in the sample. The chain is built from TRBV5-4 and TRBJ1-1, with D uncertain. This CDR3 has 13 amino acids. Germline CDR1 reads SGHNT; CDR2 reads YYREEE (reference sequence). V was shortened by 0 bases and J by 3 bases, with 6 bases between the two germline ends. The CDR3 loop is CASSLAGDTEAFF. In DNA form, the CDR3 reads TGTGCCAGCAGCTTGGCGGGTGACACTGAAGCTTTCTTT.